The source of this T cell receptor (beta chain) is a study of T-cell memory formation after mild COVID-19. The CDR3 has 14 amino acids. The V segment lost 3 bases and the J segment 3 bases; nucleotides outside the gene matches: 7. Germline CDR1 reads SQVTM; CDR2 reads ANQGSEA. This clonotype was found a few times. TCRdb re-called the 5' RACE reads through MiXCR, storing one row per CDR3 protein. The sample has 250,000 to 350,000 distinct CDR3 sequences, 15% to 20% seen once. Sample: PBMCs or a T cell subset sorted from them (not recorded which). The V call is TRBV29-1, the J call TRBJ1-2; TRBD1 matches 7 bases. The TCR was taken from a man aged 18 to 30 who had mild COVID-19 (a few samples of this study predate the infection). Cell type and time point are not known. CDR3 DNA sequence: TGCAGCGTTGAGTCTAGGACAGGCGACTATGGCTACACCTTC. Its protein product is CSVESRTGDYGYTF.